One TCR beta chain is described in this entry. The data were taken from a study of T cell changes during pregnancy in multiple sclerosis. The method was immunoSEQ multiplex PCR; TCRdb's version includes in-frame clones alone and lacks a portion of them. Of just under 65,000 clones in the sample, almost 97% are singletons; the top ten hold approximately 2.5%. Deletions cut 3 bases from V and 5 bases from J, with 14 bases between. This CDR3 spans 14 amino acids. In germline, CDR1 is SGHNT, CDR2 YYREEE (reference sequence). The chain recombines TRBV5-4 with TRBJ1-1; TRBD1 is a possible D gene (6 bases). This material consisted of CD8+ T cells from peripheral blood mononuclear cells, taken after pregnancy. This TCR was sampled from a female donor with multiple sclerosis, enrolled in a pregnancy study. DNA for the CDR3: TGTGCCAGCAGCTACTCCAGGGGTATGACTGAAGCTTTCTTT. Its protein product is CASSYSRGMTEAFF.